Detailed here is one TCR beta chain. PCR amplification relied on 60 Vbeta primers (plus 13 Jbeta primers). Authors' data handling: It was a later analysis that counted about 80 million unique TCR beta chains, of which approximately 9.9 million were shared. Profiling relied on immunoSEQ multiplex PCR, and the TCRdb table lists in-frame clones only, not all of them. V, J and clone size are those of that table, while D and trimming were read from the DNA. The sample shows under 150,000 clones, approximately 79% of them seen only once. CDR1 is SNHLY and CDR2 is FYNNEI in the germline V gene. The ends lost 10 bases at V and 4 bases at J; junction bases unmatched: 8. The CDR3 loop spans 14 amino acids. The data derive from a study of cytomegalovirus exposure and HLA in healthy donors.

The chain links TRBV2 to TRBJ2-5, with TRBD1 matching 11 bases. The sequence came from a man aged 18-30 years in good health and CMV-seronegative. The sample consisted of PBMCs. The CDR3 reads CAITDRGLGETQYF. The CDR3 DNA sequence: TGTGCCATCACGGACAGGGGGCTGGGAGAGACCCAGTACTTC.